Sequencing of this TCR beta chain was carried out in a study of blood T cell repertoires in COVID-19. Study summary: The United States, Italy and Spain provided the acute and convalescent COVID-19 samples.

Trimming took 0 bases from V and 0 from J, leaving 8 bases between them. Germline V gene sequence: CDR1 SGHTA, CDR2 FQGNSA. The CDR3 is 15 amino acids. Sequencing was performed with immunoSEQ multiplex PCR; in TCRdb, only in-frame clones are kept and a portion is missing. The table includes hundreds of thousands of clones, around 84% detected once. The origin of this receptor is a woman older than 75 with active or convalescent COVID-19. What was sequenced was peripheral blood. The chain combines TRBV7-2 with TRBJ2-5; D unclear. The CDR3 nucleotides are TGTGCCAGCAGCTTAGCGCGGCGGAACCAAGAGACCCAGTACTTC. It encodes CASSLARRNQETQYF.